What follows are 10 T cell receptor beta chains derived from one specimen sequenced in a study of graft-versus-host responses after intestinal transplantation. TCRdb's table, derived via immunoSEQ multiplex PCR, lists solely in-frame clones and lacks some. The table lists over 85,000 clones, about 93% of them singletons. These receptors lack a known antigen. This sample comprised unstimulated CD8+ T cells sorted from spleen or lymph node cells, obtained before intestinal transplant. All receptors come from a human donor who received an intestinal transplant.

A note on this clone: The sample holds other DNA sequences that translate to the same CDR3. This chain links TRBV5-4 with TRBJ2-7; D is ambiguous. The CDR3 has 11 residues. Trimming shortened V by 2 bases and J by 3 bases, and 3 bases separated the two germline ends. Germline loops: CDR1 SGHNT, CDR2 YYREEE (reference sequence). CDR3 region: CASSFGYEQYF. As DNA, the CDR3 is TGTGCCAGCAGCTTTGGCTACGAGCAGTACTTC.

The chain links TRBV28 to TRBJ2-2, with 10 bases that match TRBD2. Unmatched junction bases numbered 11, after V lost 7 bases and J lost 3 bases. Germline CDR1 is MDHEN and CDR2 is SYDVKM. The CDR3 runs 17 residues. CDR3 sequence reads: CASTLELAGRYTGELFF. For the CDR3, the DNA is TGTGCCAGCACACTAGAACTAGCGGGAAGGTACACCGGGGAGCTGTTTTTT.

On this clone: Other DNA sequences from this sample encode an identical CDR3 as well. The rearrangement joins TRBV19 to TRBJ1-5; D is undetermined. V was cut by 2 bases and J by 0 bases, with 8 bases left in between. This CDR3 is built from 15 residues. Looked up from germline, CDR1 is LNHDA and CDR2 is SQIVND (reference sequence). The CDR3 DNA sequence: TGTGCCAGTAGTATAACTGAGTATAGCAATCAGCCCCAGCATTTT. Residues: CASSITEYSNQPQHF.

The chain links TRBV13 to TRBJ2-5; tentatively, D is TRBD1 or TRBD2 (6 bases each). The end of the DNA is better explained by TRBJ2-7, so the J call may be wrong. The CDR3 is made up of 13 amino acids. CDR1 PRHDT and CDR2 FYEKMQ come from the germline V gene (reference sequence). In DNA, the CDR3 is TGTGCCAGCAGCTCGGGGGACAATTACGAGCAGTACTTC. Amino acids: CASSSGDNYEQYF.

In its sample, this clone was seen once. This chain links TRBV2 with TRBJ1-3; maybe TRBD1 (6 bases). V lost 1 base to trimming and J lost 1 base, with 8 bases between them. The germline gives CDR1 SNHLY, CDR2 FYNNEI. The CDR3 contains 15 residues. DNA of the CDR3: TGTGCCAGCAGTGAAGGGAGGGGGTCTGGAAACACCATATATTTT. It codes for CASSEGRGSGNTIYF.

The chain employs TRBV5-1 and TRBJ1-5; D might be TRBD1 (6 bases). In germline, CDR1 is SGHRS, CDR2 YFSETQ. This CDR3 spans 14 amino acids. V was pared by 1 base and J by 7 bases, with 12 bases between. The CDR3 DNA follows: TGCGCCAGCAGCTTGACAGGGAGGGACCAGCCCCAGCATTTT. Residues: CASSLTGRDQPQHF.

The rearrangement links TRBV7-8 to TRBJ2-7, with 11 bases identical to TRBD2. The germline CDR1 and CDR2 sequences are SGHVS and FQNEAQ. The junction had 4 bases not matched to a gene; V was cut back by 5 bases and J by 4 bases. This CDR3 has 14 amino acids. The CDR3 reads CASSPLAGEYEQYF. Written as DNA, the CDR3 is TGTGCCAGCAGCCCACTAGCGGGAGAGTACGAGCAGTACTTC.

The chain has TRBV19 and TRBJ2-3, with TRBD1 identical over 7 bases. Germline assignment: CDR1 LNHDA and CDR2 SQIVND (reference sequence). The CDR3 totals 15 residues. J was trimmed by 0 bases and V by 7 bases; bases with no gene match: 7. The CDR3 region is CASTPTGRSTDTQYF. Here the CDR3 DNA reads TGTGCCAGTACCCCGACAGGGCGCAGCACAGATACGCAGTATTTT.

The chain combines TRBV4-1 with TRBJ1-3; D remains unclear. V was cut by 4 bases and J by 4 bases, with 11 bases left in between. Germline values: CDR1 MGHRA, CDR2 YSYEKL. The CDR3 runs 14 residues. The CDR3 DNA follows: TGCGCCAGCAGCCTGGACGCCTTGGGAAACACCATATATTTT. It is translated as CASSLDALGNTIYF.

The chain uses TRBV28 and TRBJ2-3, with D unresolved. V lost 6 bases and J lost 3, with 10 bases in between. Germline lookup yields CDR1 MDHEN and CDR2 SYDVKM. The length of the CDR3 is 13 residues. The CDR3 here is CASSPPGTDTQYF. CDR3 bases: TGTGCCAGCAGCCCCCCCGGGACAGATACGCAGTATTTT.